These 12 T cell receptor beta chains were all obtained from the same sample, sequenced in a study of T-cell memory formation after mild COVID-19. TCRdb used MiXCR to reprocess the 5' RACE reads, holding one entry per CDR3 protein. The sample records some 180,000 distinct CDR3 sequences, around 18% being singletons. Sequences were obtained from PBMCs or a T cell subset sorted from them (not recorded which). The receptors originated from a man aged 18 to 30 who had mild COVID-19 (a few samples of this study predate the infection). Cell type and time point are not known.

The table lists this clonotype with many counts. V and J are TRBV28 and TRBJ2-7; possibly TRBD1 for D (6 bases). V lost 6 bases and J 1 base, leaving 10 bases between the germline ends. In germline, CDR1 is MDHEN, CDR2 SYDVKM. This CDR3 spans 13 amino acids. CDR3 amino acids: CASSPGQSYEQYV. The CDR3 region has the DNA TGTGCCAGCAGCCCCGGACAGTCCTACGAGCAGTACGTC.

The J gene is TRBJ1-4, the V gene TRBV20-1; D unclear. From germline, CDR1 is DFQATT and CDR2 SNEGSKA (reference sequence). This CDR3 has 12 amino acids. V was pared by 0 bases and J by 11 bases, with 10 bases between. The CDR3 nucleotides read TGCAGTGCTAGAGATTTCGGAACCAAACTGTTTTTT. Residues: CSARDFGTKLFF.

This clonotype has just a few counts. The chain links TRBV7-3 to TRBJ1-2, with 7 bases identical to TRBD1. In germline, CDR1 is SGHTA, CDR2 FQGTGA. The ends lost 5 bases at V and 8 bases at J; junction bases unmatched: 14. The CDR3 has 15 residues. The CDR3 sequence: CASSPTGARARGYTF. DNA for the CDR3: TGTGCCAGCAGCCCCACAGGGGCTCGGGCCCGCGGCTACACCTTC.

The J gene is TRBJ1-2, the V gene TRBV7-2; 7 bases are a match to TRBD1. The CDR3 is 13 residues long. The germline V gene has CDR1 SGHTA and CDR2 FQGNSA. Losses at the gene ends were 6 bases for V and 3 bases for J; bases not matched to a gene: 4. This CDR3 reads CASSETGYYGYTF. In nucleotides, the CDR3 is TGTGCCAGCAGTGAGACAGGGTACTATGGCTACACCTTC.

This clonotype was found once. Written as DNA, the CDR3 is TGCGCCAGCAGCTACGGGACAACTTTGGGAGATACGCAGTATTTT. Amino acid sequence: CASSYGTTLGDTQYF. V gene TRBV5-1 combines with J gene TRBJ2-3; possible D gene TRBD1, 6 bases. CDR3 size: 15 residues. The V gene's germline CDR1 is SGHRS and CDR2 YFSETQ. Trimming removed 3 bases from V and 5 bases from J, with 16 bases in between. Full variable domain (missing parts from reference TRBV5-1 and TRBJ2-3): KAGVTQTPRYLIKTRGQQVTLSCSPISGHRSVSWYQQTPGQGLQFLFEYFSETQRNKGNFPGRFSGRQFSNSRSEMNVSTLELGDSALYLCASSYGTTLGDTQYFGPGTRLTVL.

This clonotype was observed many times. The chain employs TRBV3-1 and TRBJ2-3; D call uncertain. CDR3 length: 12 residues. V lost 1 base and J 6 bases, leaving 5 bases between the germline ends. From germline, CDR1 is LGHDT and CDR2 YNNKEL (reference sequence). In DNA form, the CDR3 reads TGTGCCAGCAGCCAAGTCGTGGATACGCAGTATTTT. Amino acids: CASSQVVDTQYF.

The chain joins TRBV27 to TRBJ2-2; D is unclear. The V gene lost 1 base and the J gene lost 6 bases, with 6 bases spanning the gap. Per the germline V gene, CDR1 is MNHEY and CDR2 is SMNVEV (reference sequence). This CDR3 has 13 residues. The CDR3 loop reads CASSLFYPGELFF. CDR3 nucleotide sequence: TGTGCCAGCAGTTTATTCTACCCCGGGGAGCTGTTTTTT.

The chain combines TRBV7-3 with TRBJ2-3; the match to TRBD2 covers 9 bases. J was trimmed by 2 bases and V by 5 bases; bases with no gene match: 5. Germline CDR1 and CDR2: SGHTA and FQGTGA. The CDR3 runs 15 residues. The CDR3 loop is CASSIAGAPTDTQYF. The CDR3 DNA sequence: TGTGCCAGCAGCATAGCGGGGGCCCCCACAGATACGCAGTATTTT.

In its sample, this clonotype was seen a few times. The gene calls are TRBV5-1 and TRBJ2-3, with TRBD2 matching over 10 bases. The trim removed 4 bases at V and 2 bases at J, leaving 7 bases unmatched. The CDR3 loop spans 16 amino acids. The germline CDR1 and CDR2 sequences are SGHRS and YFSETQ. CDR3 nucleotides: TGCGCCAGCAGCCTCCAGCGGGGGGGACCCACAGATACGCAGTATTTT. This codes for CASSLQRGGPTDTQYF.

This chain connects TRBV4-3 to TRBJ1-4; 8 bases are a match to TRBD1. CDR1 LGHNA and CDR2 YSLEER come from the germline V gene. The CDR3 is 16 amino acids. After removal of 0 bases from V and 7 bases from J, the junction contained 7 bases not matched to a gene. This chain's CDR3 is CASSQDVRQGFEKLFF. CDR3 DNA: TGCGCCAGCAGCCAAGATGTCAGACAGGGGTTTGAAAAACTGTTTTTT.

This chain connects TRBV7-9 to TRBJ1-2, with D tentatively TRBD1 (6 bases). This CDR3 comprises 13 residues. Trimming took 4 bases from V and 4 from J, leaving 10 bases between them. Germline assignment: CDR1 SEHNR and CDR2 FQNEAQ (reference sequence). In DNA, the CDR3 is TGTGCCAGCAGCTCCCGGGACACCTATGGCTACACCTTC. Translated, it gives CASSSRDTYGYTF.

This chain joins TRBV20-1 and TRBJ2-1; 7 bases align to TRBD1. Germline trimming cut 7 bases from V and 0 bases from J; bases unmatched to any gene: 6. The CDR3 runs to 14 residues. The germline gives CDR1 DFQATT, CDR2 SNEGSKA (reference sequence). CDR3 nucleotide sequence: TGCAGTGTAACGACAGGGAGCTCCTACAATGAGCAGTTCTTC. As protein: CSVTTGSSYNEQFF.